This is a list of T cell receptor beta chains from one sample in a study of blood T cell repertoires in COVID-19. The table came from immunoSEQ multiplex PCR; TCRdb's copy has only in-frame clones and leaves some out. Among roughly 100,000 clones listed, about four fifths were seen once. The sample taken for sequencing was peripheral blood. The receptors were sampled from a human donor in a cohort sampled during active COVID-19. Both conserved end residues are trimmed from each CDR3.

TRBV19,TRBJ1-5,ASNYRRQPQH
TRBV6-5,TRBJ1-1,ASSTDRNTEAF
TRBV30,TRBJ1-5,AWRKAGGSNQPQH
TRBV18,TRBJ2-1,ASSPPGSGLEQF
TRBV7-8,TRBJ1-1,ASSQSLGNTEAF
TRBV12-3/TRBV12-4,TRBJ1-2,ASSRTGLGYT
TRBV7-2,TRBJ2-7,ASTGGVAGPAEQY
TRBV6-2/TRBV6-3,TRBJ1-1,ASSSQLVNTEAF
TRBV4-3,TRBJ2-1,ASSQVSGGATYNEQF
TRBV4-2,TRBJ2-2,ASSHHYGGGDTGELF
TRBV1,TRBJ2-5,TSSQDRDSQETQY
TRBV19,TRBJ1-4,ASSIGPNEKLF
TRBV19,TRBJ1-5,ASSDSYNQPQH
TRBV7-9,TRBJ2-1,ASSSPPGTGSYNEQF